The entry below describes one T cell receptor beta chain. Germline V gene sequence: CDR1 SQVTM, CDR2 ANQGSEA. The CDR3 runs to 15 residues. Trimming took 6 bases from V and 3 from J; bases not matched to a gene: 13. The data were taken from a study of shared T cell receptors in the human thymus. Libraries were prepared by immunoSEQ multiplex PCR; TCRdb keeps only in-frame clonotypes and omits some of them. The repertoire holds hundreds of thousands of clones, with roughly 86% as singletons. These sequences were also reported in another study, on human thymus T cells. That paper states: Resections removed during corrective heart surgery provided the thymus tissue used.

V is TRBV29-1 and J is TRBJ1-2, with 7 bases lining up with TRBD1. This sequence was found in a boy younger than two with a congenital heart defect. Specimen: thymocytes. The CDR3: CSVDALSTGYYGYTF. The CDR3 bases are TGCAGCGTGGATGCCCTTTCGACAGGGTACTATGGCTACACCTTC.